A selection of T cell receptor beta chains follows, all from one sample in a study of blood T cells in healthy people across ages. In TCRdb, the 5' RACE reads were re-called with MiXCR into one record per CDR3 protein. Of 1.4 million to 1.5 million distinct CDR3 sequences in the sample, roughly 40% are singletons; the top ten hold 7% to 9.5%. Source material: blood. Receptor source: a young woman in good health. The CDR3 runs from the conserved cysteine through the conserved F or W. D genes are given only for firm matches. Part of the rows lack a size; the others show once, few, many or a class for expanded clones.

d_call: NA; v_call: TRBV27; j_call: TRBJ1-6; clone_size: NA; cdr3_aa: CASSLSRTVNSPLHF; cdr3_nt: TGTGCCAGCAGTTTATCACGGACCGTTAATTCACCCCTCCACTTT
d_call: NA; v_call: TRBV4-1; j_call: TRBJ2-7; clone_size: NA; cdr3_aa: CASSRVSYNEQYF; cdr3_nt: TGCGCCAGCAGCCGGGTTTCCTACAATGAGCAGTACTTC
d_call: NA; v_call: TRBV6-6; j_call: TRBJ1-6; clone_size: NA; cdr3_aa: CASTLTAGDNSPLHF; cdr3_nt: TGTGCCAGCACCCTTACGGCTGGGGATAATTCACCCCTCCACTTT
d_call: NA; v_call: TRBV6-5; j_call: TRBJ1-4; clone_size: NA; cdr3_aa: CASSRTENNEKLFF; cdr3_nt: TGTGCCAGCAGTCGGACGGAAAATAATGAAAAACTGTTTTTT
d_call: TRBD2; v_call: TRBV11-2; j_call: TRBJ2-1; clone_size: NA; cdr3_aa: CASSLASGKSYNEQFF; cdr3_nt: TGTGCCAGCAGCTTGGCCAGCGGGAAGAGTTACAATGAGCAGTTCTTC
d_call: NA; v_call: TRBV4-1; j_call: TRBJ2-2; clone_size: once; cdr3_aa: CASSQGLASYTGELFF; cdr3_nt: TGCGCCAGCAGCCAAGGGTTGGCCAGTTACACCGGGGAGCTGTTTTTT
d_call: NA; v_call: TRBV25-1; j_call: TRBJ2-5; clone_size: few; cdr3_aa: CASSEVRWAQETQYF; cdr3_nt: TGTGCCAGCAGTGAAGTGAGGTGGGCACAAGAGACCCAGTACTTC
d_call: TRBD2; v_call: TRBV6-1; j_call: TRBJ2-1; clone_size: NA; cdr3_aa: CASSEWFLGLVFYEQFF; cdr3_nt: TGTGCCAGCAGTGAATGGTTTCTAGGACTAGTATTTTATGAGCAGTTCTTC
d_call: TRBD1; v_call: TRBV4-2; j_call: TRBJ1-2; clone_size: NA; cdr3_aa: CASSQDRGPSSGCTF; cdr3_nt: TGTGCCAGCAGCCAAGACAGGGGGCCCTCTTCTGGCTGCACCTTC
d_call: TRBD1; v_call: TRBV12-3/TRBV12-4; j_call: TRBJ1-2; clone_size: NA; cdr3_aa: CASTVDRAPNYGYTF; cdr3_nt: TGTGCCAGCACCGTGGACAGGGCGCCTAACTATGGCTACACCTTC
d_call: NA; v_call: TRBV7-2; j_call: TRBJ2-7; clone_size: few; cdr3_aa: CASSLEGLALRSSYEQYF; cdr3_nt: TGTGCCAGCAGCTTAGAAGGCCTAGCGTTAAGAAGCTCCTACGAGCAGTACTTC
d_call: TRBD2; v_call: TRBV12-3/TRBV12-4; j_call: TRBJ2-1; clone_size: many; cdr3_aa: CASSRSGGRYNEQFF; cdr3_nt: TGTGCCAGCAGCCGGAGCGGGGGGCGCTACAATGAGCAGTTCTTC
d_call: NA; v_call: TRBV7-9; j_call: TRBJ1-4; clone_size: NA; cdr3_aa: CASNHQQEGRNEKLFF; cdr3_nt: TGTGCCAGCAACCACCAACAGGAAGGGCGTAATGAAAAACTGTTTTTT
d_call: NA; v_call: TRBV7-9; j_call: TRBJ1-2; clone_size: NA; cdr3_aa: CASSLAGDFYGYTF; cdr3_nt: TGTGCCAGCAGCTTAGCGGGGGATTTCTATGGCTACACCTTC
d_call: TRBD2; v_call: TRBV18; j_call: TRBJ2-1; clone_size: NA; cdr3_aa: CASSPSGGGEQFF; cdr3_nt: TGTGCCAGCTCACCCAGCGGGGGAGGTGAGCAGTTCTTC
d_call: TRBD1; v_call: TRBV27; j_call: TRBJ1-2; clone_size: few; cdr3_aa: CASSTTGGSYYGYTF; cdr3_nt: TGTGCCAGCAGTACTACAGGGGGCAGTTACTATGGCTACACCTTC
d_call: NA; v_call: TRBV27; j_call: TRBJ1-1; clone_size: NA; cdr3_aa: CASSGGGLSVVNTEAFF; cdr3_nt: TGTGCCAGCAGTGGGGGGGGCTTGAGTGTGGTTAACACTGAAGCTTTCTTT
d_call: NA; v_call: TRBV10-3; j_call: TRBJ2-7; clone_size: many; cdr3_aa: CAISSGTATYEQYF; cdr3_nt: TGTGCCATCAGTTCCGGGACTGCAACCTACGAGCAGTACTTC
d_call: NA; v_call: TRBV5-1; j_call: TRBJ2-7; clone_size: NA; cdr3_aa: CASSLGPGAGYEQYF; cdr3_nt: TGCGCCAGCAGCTTGGGTCCAGGGGCGGGTTACGAGCAGTACTTC
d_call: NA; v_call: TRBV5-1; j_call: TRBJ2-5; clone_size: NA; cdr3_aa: CASSWVLSRQETQYF; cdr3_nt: TGCGCCAGCAGCTGGGTCTTGTCCAGGCAAGAGACCCAGTACTTC
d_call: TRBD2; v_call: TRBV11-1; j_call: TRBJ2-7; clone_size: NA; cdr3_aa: CASSLRAAGRPYEQYF; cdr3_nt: TGTGCCAGCAGCTTAAGGGCAGCGGGGAGACCCTACGAGCAGTACTTC
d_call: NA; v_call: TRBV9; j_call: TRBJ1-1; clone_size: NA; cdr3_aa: CASSVTTANTEAFF; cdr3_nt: TGTGCCAGCAGCGTAACCACAGCGAACACTGAAGCTTTCTTT
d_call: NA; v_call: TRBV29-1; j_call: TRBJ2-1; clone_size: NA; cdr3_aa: CSVEGFLSSYNEQFF; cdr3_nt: TGCAGCGTTGAGGGATTTTTAAGCTCCTACAATGAGCAGTTCTTC
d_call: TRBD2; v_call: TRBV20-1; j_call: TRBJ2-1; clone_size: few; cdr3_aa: CSARTSGAVRAYNEQFF; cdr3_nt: TGCAGTGCTAGGACTAGCGGGGCTGTTAGGGCCTACAATGAGCAGTTCTTC
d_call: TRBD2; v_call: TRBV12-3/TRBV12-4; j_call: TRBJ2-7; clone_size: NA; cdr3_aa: CASSFAGGAVFGEQYF; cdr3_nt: TGTGCCAGCAGTTTCGCGGGGGGGGCCGTCTTCGGCGAGCAGTACTTC
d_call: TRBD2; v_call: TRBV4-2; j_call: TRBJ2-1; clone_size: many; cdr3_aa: CASSQGRTSGYNEQFF; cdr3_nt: TGTGCCAGCAGCCAAGGTCGGACTAGCGGATACAATGAGCAGTTCTTC
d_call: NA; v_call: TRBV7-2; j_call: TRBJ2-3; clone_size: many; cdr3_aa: CASSPRGPSTDTQYF; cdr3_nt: TGTGCCAGCAGCCCTCGGGGCCCTAGCACAGATACGCAGTATTTT
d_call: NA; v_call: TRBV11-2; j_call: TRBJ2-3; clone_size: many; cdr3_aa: CASSLSLTDTQYF; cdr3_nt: TGTGCCAGCAGCTTATCCCTCACAGATACGCAGTATTTT
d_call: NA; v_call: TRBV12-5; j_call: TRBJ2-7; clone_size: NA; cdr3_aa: CTSGLGRRGSEQYF; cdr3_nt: TGTACTAGTGGTTTGGGCCGTCGGGGTAGCGAGCAGTACTTC
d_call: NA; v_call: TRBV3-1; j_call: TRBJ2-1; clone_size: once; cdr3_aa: CASSLMGRDNEQFF; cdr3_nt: TGTGCCAGCAGCCTTATGGGAAGGGACAATGAGCAGTTCTTC
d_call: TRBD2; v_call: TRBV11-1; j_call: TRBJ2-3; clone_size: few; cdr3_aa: CASSVSAGATQYF; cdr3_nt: TGTGCCAGCAGCGTAAGCGCGGGAGCTACGCAGTATTTT
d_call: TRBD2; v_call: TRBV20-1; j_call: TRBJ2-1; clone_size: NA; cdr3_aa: CSAWEPGLADFNEQFF; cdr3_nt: TGCAGTGCCTGGGAGCCGGGACTAGCGGATTTCAATGAGCAGTTCTTC
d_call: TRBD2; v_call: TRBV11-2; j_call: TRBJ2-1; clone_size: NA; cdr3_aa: CASNQAGVYNEQFF; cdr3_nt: TGTGCCAGCAACCAAGCGGGAGTGTACAATGAGCAGTTCTTC
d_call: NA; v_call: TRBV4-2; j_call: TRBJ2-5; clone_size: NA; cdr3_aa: CASSQERGRAETQYF; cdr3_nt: TGTGCCAGCAGCCAAGAGAGAGGGCGGGCAGAGACCCAGTACTTC
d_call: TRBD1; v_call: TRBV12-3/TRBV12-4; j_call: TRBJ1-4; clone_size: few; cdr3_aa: CASSSDRAWEKLFF; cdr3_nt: TGTGCCAGCAGTTCGGACAGGGCTTGGGAAAAACTGTTTTTT
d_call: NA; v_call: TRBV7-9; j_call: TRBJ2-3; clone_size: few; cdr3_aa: CASSLEAGNRTDTQYF; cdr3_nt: TGTGCCAGCAGCTTAGAGGCGGGTAACCGCACAGATACGCAGTATTTT
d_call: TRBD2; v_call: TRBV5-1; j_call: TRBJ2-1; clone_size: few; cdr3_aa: CASSNGGNEQFF; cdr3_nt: TGCGCCAGCAGTAACGGGGGGAATGAGCAGTTCTTC
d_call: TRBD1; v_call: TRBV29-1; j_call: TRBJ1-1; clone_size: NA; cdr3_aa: CSVTRDSKDPEAFF; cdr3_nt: TGCAGCGTCACCAGGGACAGCAAAGACCCTGAAGCTTTCTTT
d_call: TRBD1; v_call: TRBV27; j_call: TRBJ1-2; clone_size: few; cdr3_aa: CASSYKGTEANYGYTF; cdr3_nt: TGTGCCAGCAGTTATAAAGGGACAGAAGCTAACTATGGCTACACCTTC
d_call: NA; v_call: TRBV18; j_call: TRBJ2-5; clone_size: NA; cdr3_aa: CASSAQYGQETQYF; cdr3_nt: TGTGCCAGCTCAGCTCAGTATGGACAAGAGACCCAGTACTTC
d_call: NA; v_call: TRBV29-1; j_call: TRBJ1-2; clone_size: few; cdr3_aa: CSVGRGLPYGYTF; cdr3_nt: TGCAGCGTTGGACGGGGGCTCCCCTATGGCTACACCTTC
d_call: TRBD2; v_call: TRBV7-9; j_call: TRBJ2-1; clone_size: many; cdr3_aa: CASSLVSSGRNEQFF; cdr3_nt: TGTGCCAGCAGCTTAGTCTCCAGCGGGAGGAATGAGCAGTTCTTC
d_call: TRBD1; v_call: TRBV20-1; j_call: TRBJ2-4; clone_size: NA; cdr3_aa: CSARPGQGVEGTKNIQYF; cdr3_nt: TGCAGTGCTAGACCGGGACAGGGGGTCGAAGGTACCAAAAACATTCAGTACTTC
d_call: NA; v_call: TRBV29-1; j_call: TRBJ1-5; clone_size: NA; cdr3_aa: CSAIQQGESNQPQHF; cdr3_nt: TGCAGCGCGATTCAACAGGGAGAGAGCAATCAGCCCCAGCATTTT
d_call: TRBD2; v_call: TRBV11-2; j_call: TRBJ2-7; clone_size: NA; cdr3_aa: CASSAPGLVYEQYF; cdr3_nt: TGTGCCAGCAGCGCGCCGGGACTAGTCTACGAGCAGTACTTC
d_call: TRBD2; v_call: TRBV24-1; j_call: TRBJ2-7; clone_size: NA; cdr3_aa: CATRRTHTGLSYNEQYF; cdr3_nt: TGTGCCACCAGACGAACCCATACGGGACTATCATACAATGAGCAGTACTTC
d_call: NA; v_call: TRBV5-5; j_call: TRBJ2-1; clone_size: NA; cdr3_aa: CASSSIASGVHEQFF; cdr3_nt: TGTGCCAGCAGCTCCATAGCTTCCGGGGTCCATGAGCAGTTCTTC
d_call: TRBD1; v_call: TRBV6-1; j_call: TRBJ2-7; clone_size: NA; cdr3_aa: CASSDGTAPEQYF; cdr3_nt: TGTGCCAGCAGCGATGGGACAGCCCCCGAGCAGTACTTC
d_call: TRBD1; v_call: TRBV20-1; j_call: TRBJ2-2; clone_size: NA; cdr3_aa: CSAREEQGYAGELFF; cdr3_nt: TGCAGTGCTAGAGAAGAACAGGGGTACGCCGGGGAGCTGTTTTTT
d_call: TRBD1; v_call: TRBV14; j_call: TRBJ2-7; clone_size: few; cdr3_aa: CASSHLRTGGYDEQYF; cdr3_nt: TGTGCCAGCAGCCACCTACGGACAGGGGGCTACGACGAGCAGTACTTC
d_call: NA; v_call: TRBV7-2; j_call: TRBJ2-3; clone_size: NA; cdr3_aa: CACSLGIPPSQYF; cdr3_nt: TGTGCCTGCAGCTTAGGCATTCCCCCATCGCAGTATTTT
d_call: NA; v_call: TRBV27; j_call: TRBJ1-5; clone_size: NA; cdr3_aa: CASSFKGGNQPQHF; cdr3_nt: TGTGCCAGCAGTTTCAAAGGTGGCAATCAGCCCCAGCATTTT
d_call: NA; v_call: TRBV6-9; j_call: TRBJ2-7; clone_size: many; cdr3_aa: CASSYGTSYEQYF; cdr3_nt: TGTGCCAGCAGTTACGGGACATCCTACGAGCAGTACTTC
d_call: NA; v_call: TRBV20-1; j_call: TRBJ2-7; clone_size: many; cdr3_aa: CSASGRDPREQYF; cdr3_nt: TGCAGTGCTAGTGGGCGGGATCCTCGCGAGCAGTACTTC
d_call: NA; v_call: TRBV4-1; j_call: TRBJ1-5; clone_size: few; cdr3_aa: CASSQDRGYNQPQHF; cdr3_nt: TGCGCCAGCAGCCAAGATCGCGGGTACAATCAGCCCCAGCATTTT